This paragraph reports one T cell receptor beta chain. The data stem from a study of Graves' ophthalmopathy and Graves' hyperthyroidism. The sequenced template was RNA, covering the TCR beta CDR3 region. The first-round RT-PCR employed HTBI primers together with the Qiagen OneStep RT-PCR kit. A multiplex PCR was then performed as the second round. TCRdb recomputed calls from the multiplex PCR reads with MiXCR, one row per CDR3 protein. The sample yields approximately 640,000 distinct CDR3 sequences, roughly 41% seen once. Trimming removed 8 bases from V and 8 bases from J, with 15 bases in between. This CDR3 has 11 amino acids. Germline CDR1 is SQVTM and CDR2 is ANQGSEA. Patients were left out if they had other autoimmune diseases, uncontrolled infections, pregnancy or lactation. As diagnostic evidence, clinical symptoms, serum thyroxine, TRAb, thyroid ultrasound and orbital computed tomography were relied upon.

Sequenced: peripheral blood. The V call is TRBV29-1, the J call TRBJ1-2; the D is unclear. The TCR originated in an adult man with Graves' ophthalmopathy. CDR3 residues: CSQYRTGGYTF. The CDR3 DNA sequence: TGCAGCCAATACCGGACTGGCGGCTACACCTTC.